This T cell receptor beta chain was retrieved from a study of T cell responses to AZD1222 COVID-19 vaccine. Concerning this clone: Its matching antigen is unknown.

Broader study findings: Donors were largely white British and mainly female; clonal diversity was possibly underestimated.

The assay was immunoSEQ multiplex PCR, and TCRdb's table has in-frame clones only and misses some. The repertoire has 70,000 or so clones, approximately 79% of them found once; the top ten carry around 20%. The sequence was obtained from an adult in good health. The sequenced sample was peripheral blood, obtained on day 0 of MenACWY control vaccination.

The CDR3 DNA reads TGTGCCAGCAGCTTGGGGGGCACCTCCTATGGCTACACCTTC. The encoded protein is CASSLGGTSYGYTF. This chain connects TRBV5-4 to TRBJ1-2; D is possibly TRBD1 (5 bases). The CDR3 is 14 residues long. Looked up from germline, CDR1 is SGHNT and CDR2 is YYREEE (reference sequence). V was shortened by 0 bases and J by 4 bases, with 10 bases between the two germline ends.